Below are 22 T cell receptor beta chains sequenced from a single sample in a study of blood T cell repertoires in COVID-19. Generated by immunoSEQ multiplex PCR, the TCRdb table keeps only in-frame clones and is missing some. The repertoire holds about 200,000 clones, with approximately 84% as singletons. The source material was peripheral blood. The receptors here all came from a woman aged 50 to 60 with active or convalescent COVID-19.

The V gene is TRBV5-1, the J gene TRBJ2-7, with a weak D call TRBD2 (5 bases). Trimming pared 0 bases from V and 5 bases from J, leaving 12 bases between. This CDR3 comprises 14 residues. Germline V lookup: CDR1 SGHRS, CDR2 YFSETQ. CDR3 in amino acids: CASSLGGEEDEQYF. The CDR3 DNA reads TGCGCCAGCAGCTTGGGGGGAGAGGAGGACGAGCAGTACTTC.

This clone came up a few times. Within the sample, other DNA sequences also encode this same CDR3. This chain links TRBV4-1 with TRBJ2-3; 10 bases line up with TRBD2. Germline-derived CDR1 and CDR2 are MGHRA and YSYEKL. The length of the CDR3 is 17 residues. V shed 1 base, J shed 1 base, and the junction held 5 bases outside the gene matches. The CDR3: CASSQGGAGGGTDTQYF. Written as DNA, the CDR3 is TGCGCCAGCAGCCAAGGTGGAGCGGGAGGGGGCACAGATACGCAGTATTTT.

The chain has TRBV28 and TRBJ1-2, with 7 bases that match TRBD1. Looked up from germline, CDR1 is MDHEN and CDR2 is SYDVKM. The CDR3 is 15 amino acids. The trim removed 5 bases at V and 8 bases at J, leaving 14 bases unmatched. The DNA of the CDR3 is TGTGCCAGCAGTCCCTACCGGGACTTAGGGGGCGGCTACACCTTC. It yields the protein CASSPYRDLGGGYTF.

The chain combines TRBV7-8 with TRBJ2-1; D call uncertain. The CDR3 has 16 amino acids. Per germline, CDR1 SGHVS and CDR2 FQNEAQ. V lost 4 bases, J lost 0 bases, and 13 bases lay in between. In DNA form, the CDR3 reads TGTGCCAGCAGCTCCCTGACTCCGAGCTCCTACAATGAGCAGTTCTTC. It specifies CASSSLTPSSYNEQFF.

This rearrangement joins TRBV5-4 to TRBJ2-2, with D possibly being TRBD2 (5 bases). V lost 0 bases, J lost 6 bases, and 15 bases lay in between. Germline V gene data show CDR1 as SGHNT and CDR2 as YYREEE (reference sequence). CDR3 length: 16 amino acids. The chain's CDR3 is CASSLGGSGGAGELFF. The DNA for the CDR3 is TGTGCCAGCAGCTTGGGAGGGTCAGGAGGTGCCGGGGAGCTGTTTTTT.

This clone was counted a few times. The V and J genes are TRBV29-1 and TRBJ1-4, with D perhaps TRBD1 (5 bases). The CDR3 spans 13 residues. CDR1 is SQVTM and CDR2 is ANQGSEA in the germline V gene. The V gene lost 4 bases and the J gene lost 7 bases, with 13 bases spanning the gap. As DNA, the CDR3 is TGCAGCGTTGCCCGGGGGTCTAGTGAAAAACTGTTTTTT. Translated, it gives CSVARGSSEKLFF.

The V and J genes are TRBV5-1 and TRBJ1-3; no definite D call. The CDR3 totals 14 residues. V gave up 0 bases and J gave up 3 bases, with 7 bases separating them. CDR1 is SGHRS and CDR2 is YFSETQ in the germline V gene. The CDR3 sequence: CASSLGELGNTIYF. For the CDR3, the DNA is TGCGCCAGCAGCTTGGGAGAACTTGGAAACACCATATATTTT.

This rearrangement joins TRBV28 to TRBJ1-1, with TRBD1 matching 7 bases. V lost 6 bases, J lost 0 bases, and 4 bases stayed unmatched. CDR1 and CDR2 from the germline V gene are MDHEN and SYDVKM. The CDR3 is 14 amino acids. The CDR3, as DNA: TGTGCCAGCAGAAGAGGACAGGTGAACACTGAAGCTTTCTTT. Its protein product is CASRRGQVNTEAFF.

The chain carries TRBV18 and TRBJ1-2, with a weak D call TRBD1 (6 bases). V was trimmed by 2 bases and J by 3 bases, leaving 10 bases between them. Per the germline V gene, CDR1 is KGHSH and CDR2 is LQKENI. The CDR3 runs to 14 residues. CDR3 sequence: CASSPNGQHYGYTF. In nucleotides, the CDR3 is TGTGCCAGCTCACCAAACGGACAGCACTATGGCTACACCTTC.

The table lists this clone with a count of one. This chain connects TRBV28 to TRBJ2-7; D might be TRBD1 (5 bases). Germline V gives CDR1 MDHEN, CDR2 SYDVKM. This CDR3 is 13 amino acids long. The ends were cut back, 8 bases at V and 1 base at J, with 12 bases in the middle. As DNA, the CDR3 is TGTGCCAGCCTAGGGGCAACGTCCTACGAGCAGTACTTC. As protein: CASLGATSYEQYF.

The chain recombines TRBV10-3 with TRBJ2-1; no clear D gene. V lost 8 bases to trimming and J lost 6 bases, with 11 bases between them. Looked up from germline, CDR1 is ENHRY and CDR2 is SYGVKD. The CDR3 loop spans 12 amino acids. In DNA, the CDR3 is TGTGCCATCTCCCAACAGCTCAATGAGCAGTTCTTC. Its translation is CAISQQLNEQFF.

The rearrangement joins TRBV6-1 to TRBJ2-2; 7 bases agree with TRBD2. The germline V gene has CDR1 MNHNS and CDR2 SASEGT. The CDR3 has 15 residues. Trimming cost V 2 bases and J 1 base; bases outside gene matches: 1. The CDR3 here is CASSEPSGNTGELFF. As DNA, the CDR3 is TGTGCCAGCAGTGAACCTAGCGGGAACACCGGGGAGCTGTTTTTT.

The V gene is TRBV12-2, the J gene TRBJ2-1; TRBD1, the D gene given by the table, was not confirmed from the DNA. TRBV12-2 is a pseudogene locus. CDR3 length: 18 amino acids. For the CDR3, the DNA is TGTGCAAGTCGCATCTTAGCCGGGCGACAGGGGGCTTACAATGAGCAGTTCTTC. Protein sequence: CASRILAGRQGAYNEQFF.

The chain uses TRBV28 and TRBJ2-5; TRBD1 is a possible D gene (6 bases). Germline lookup yields CDR1 MDHEN and CDR2 SYDVKM. The V end lost 4 bases, the J end lost 4 bases, and 13 bases lay between the germline ends. CDR3 length: 14 residues. In DNA form, the CDR3 reads TGTGCCAGCAGTTCACCTTCAGGGGCAGAGACCCAGTACTTC. Its protein is CASSSPSGAETQYF.

This sequence joins TRBV9 and TRBJ2-2; possibly TRBD2 for D (6 bases). Germline-derived CDR1 and CDR2 are SGDLS and YYNGEE. Trimming shortened V by 1 base and J by 1 base, and 11 bases separated the two germline ends. The CDR3 contains 16 residues. CDR3 DNA: TGTGCCAGCAGCGTATGGGGCGGGGTGAACACCGGGGAGCTGTTTTTT. Protein product: CASSVWGGVNTGELFF.

The chain joins TRBV9 to TRBJ1-1; D remains ambiguous. The CDR3 extends over 15 amino acids. CDR1 is SGDLS, CDR2 YYNGEE, per germline. V gave up 0 bases and J gave up 0 bases, with 9 bases separating them. In DNA form, the CDR3 reads TGTGCCAGCAGCGTAGGCGTCCTAATGAACACTGAAGCTTTCTTT. Translation: CASSVGVLMNTEAFF.

This chain uses TRBV10-3 with TRBJ2-7; the D gene is possibly TRBD1 (5 bases). The V end lost 2 bases, the J end lost 3 bases, and 5 bases lay between the germline ends. Per the germline V gene, CDR1 is ENHRY and CDR2 is SYGVKD. The CDR3 is 12 amino acids. The CDR3 DNA reads as TGTGCCATCAGTGAGACAGGCTACGAGCAGTACTTC. The encoded protein is CAISETGYEQYF.

The chain recombines TRBV5-6 with TRBJ2-5, with TRBD1 identical over 7 bases. CDR3 length equals 16 residues. Trimming at V came to 0 bases and at J to 2 bases, leaving 7 bases not matched to a gene. Germline-derived CDR1 and CDR2 are SGHDT and YYEEEE. The chain's CDR3 is CASSLATTGRQETQYF. As DNA, the CDR3 is TGTGCCAGCAGCTTGGCCACGACAGGGCGGCAAGAGACCCAGTACTTC.

The rearrangement joins TRBV7-2 to TRBJ1-6; D ambiguous. V was shortened by 1 base and J by 9 bases, with 7 bases between the two germline ends. CDR1 and CDR2 from the germline V gene are SGHTA and FQGNSA. The CDR3 length is 13 residues. CDR3 region: CASSLERASPLHF. CDR3 DNA: TGTGCCAGCAGCTTAGAGAGGGCTTCACCCCTCCACTTT.

V is TRBV5-4 and J is TRBJ1-1; D might be TRBD1 (6 bases). With 0 bases removed from V and 1 base from J, the gap between germline ends came to 7 bases. CDR1 and CDR2 (germline): SGHNT, YYREEE (reference sequence). The CDR3 runs 14 residues. The CDR3 protein is CASSLETGNTEAFF. The CDR3 DNA follows: TGTGCCAGCAGCTTGGAGACAGGGAACACTGAAGCTTTCTTT.

V gene TRBV19 combines with J gene TRBJ1-5, with D possibly being TRBD1 (5 bases). V was pared by 5 bases and J by 2 bases, with 13 bases between. Germline assignment: CDR1 LNHDA and CDR2 SQIVND (reference sequence). The CDR3 runs to 15 residues. CDR3 in DNA: TGTGCCAGTAGTTGGGGGACTAGAGGCAATCAGCCCCAGCATTTT. It codes for CASSWGTRGNQPQHF. Filled out from reference TRBV19 and TRBJ1-5, the complete variable domain reads DGGITQSPKYLFRKEGQNVTLSCEQNLNHDAMYWYRQDPGQGLRLIYYSQIVNDFQKGDIAEGYSVSREKKESFPLTVTSAQKNPTAFYLCASSWGTRGNQPQHFGDGTRLSIL.

The chain joins TRBV24-1 to TRBJ1-4; maybe TRBD1 (5 bases). Germline V gene lookup returns CDR1 KGHDR and CDR2 SFDVKD. This CDR3 is built from 13 residues. The ends were cut back, 0 bases at V and 8 bases at J, with 6 bases in the middle. As DNA, the CDR3 is TGTGCCACCAGTGATTTGCAGGGCGAAAAACTGTTTTTT. This sequence encodes CATSDLQGEKLFF.